What follows describes a single T cell receptor beta chain. The antigen remains undetermined. This sample stems from a study of T cell responses to AZD1222 COVID-19 vaccine. The method was immunoSEQ multiplex PCR; TCRdb's version includes in-frame clones alone and lacks a portion of them. In the table there are 60,000 to 85,000 clones, more than 70% of which are singletons. The CDR3 covers 14 residues. Trimming pared 0 bases from V and 2 bases from J, leaving 7 bases between. The germline gives CDR1 SGHTA, CDR2 FQGNSA. Findings and caveats of the study: Among AZD1222 vaccinees, only six or seven were seropositive at baseline.

This clonotype originated in an adult who received the MenACWY meningococcal vaccine as a control. The V call is TRBV7-2, the J call TRBJ1-1; no firm D call. This specimen was peripheral blood, taken 28 days after the second dose of the MenACWY control vaccine. DNA of the CDR3: TGTGCCAGCAGCTTAGCGGCTAGTAACACTGAAGCTTTCTTT. Translating it yields CASSLAASNTEAFF.